Reported below is one T cell receptor (beta chain). Antigen unknown. The sample belongs to a study of identical twins. Notes on the study in general: The more abundant beta clonotypes in cord blood had fewer insertions, and memory repertoires did not show this.

The CDR3 is 15 amino acids. Germline V gives CDR1 LGHDT, CDR2 YNNKEL (reference sequence). Germline trimming cut 2 bases from V and 7 bases from J; bases unmatched to any gene: 5. A universal primer site arose from template switching, and cDNA bore unique molecular identifiers. TCRdb re-called the 5' RACE reads with MiXCR, one entry per CDR3 protein. The table has over 500,000 distinct CDR3 sequences, under 25% seen once. These data were also reused for a study on T cells expressing NK-cell markers. This second report adds: Seven donors tested HCMV-seropositive and one tested seronegative among the eight sequenced.

The sample was CD4+ T cells sorted from blood. The V gene is TRBV3-1, the J gene TRBJ1-6; 7 bases map to TRBD1. The origin of this receptor is a woman aged 18-29 years in good health. The chain's CDR3 is CASSQTDRRNSPLHF. Here the CDR3 DNA reads TGTGCCAGCAGCCAAACGGACAGGAGAAATTCACCCCTCCACTTT.